This T cell receptor beta chain was identified in a study of PD-1 blockade in classical Hodgkin lymphoma (dated by TCRdb to the early 2020s). Concerning the study at large: Nivolumab dosing was 3 mg/kg intravenously every 2 weeks, continuing until either disease progression or unacceptable toxicity. A peripheral blood immune signature of response to PD-1 blockade in classical Hodgkin lymphoma was defined using TCR beta sequencing and CyTOF. The study at large found these results: Newly diagnosed patients were reported to have lower baseline TCR diversity than healthy donors, and relapsed/refractory patients were reported to have lower baseline TCR diversity still. Lower diversity was observed in patients in whom nivolumab was started less than 1 year after ASCT, and these patients were excluded from later analyses so that confounding by immune reconstitution would be avoided. The study was restricted to a single clinical trial cohort, and the causes of repertoire differences, possibly disease activity or prior therapy, were left undefined. Baseline diversity similar to that of newly diagnosed patients was observed in trial patients achieving complete response, whereas significantly lower diversity was observed in partial responders and progressors. A significant rise by C4D1 was seen in CD4+ but not CD8+ TCR diversity (p=0.0027 vs p=0.16), with the rise being most apparent in complete responders (p=0.02).

The Qiagen DNeasy kit was used to extract genomic DNA both from unsorted PBMCs and from the negatively selected CD4+ and CD8+ fractions. Amplification of TCR beta CDR3 regions was done by immunoSEQ multiplex PCR with primers that anneal to V and J segments. A synthetic immune receptor repertoire was used to minimize amplification bias, and any remaining bias was removed computationally after sequencing. Per the original workflow: Custom Python scripts were used to quantify repertoire diversity as the Shannon entropy index. Unsorted, CD4+ and CD8+ repertoires were examined separately, except in combined analyses, for which CD4+ and CD8+ sequences were merged in silico. A clone was considered expanded if an increase in frequency of at least 2-fold after treatment relative to C1D1 was found, and a pseudocount of 0.5 was applied to clones undetected at baseline. Singleton clones were defined as clones with 0 or 1 copy at C1D1, and non-singleton clones were defined as clones with 2 or more copies. By matching protein sequences in sorted samples from the same patient, clones expanded in unsorted samples were annotated as CD4+, CD8+ or unknown. Wilcoxon tests on paired samples were used to test diversity changes from C1D1 to C4D1. TCRdb holds this immuneACCESS table with in-frame rearrangements only. Some clones are missing; in checked studies, unresolved V genes explain under half, and the rest has no known cause. V, J and clone size are taken as reported in that table, and D and trimming were inferred from the DNA itself. The table for this sample lists roughly 100,000 clones; around nine tenths of them were counted only once. The ten largest account for under 8.5% of the sample.

This clone came up once. Its antigen target is currently unknown. Base qualities are not at hand, and no much larger clone is one base apart. Looking up the germline V gene (reference sequence) yields CDR1 LNHNV and CDR2 YYDKDF. V lost 5 bases and J lost 1 base; the stretch between them is 11 bases long. From its cysteine to its phenylalanine, the CDR3 spans 15 amino acids. Only the CDR3 portion is preserved as DNA: 45 bases, with reading frame beginning at the first base. The time point label for this specimen denotes: cycle 2 day 1 (C2D1) of nivolumab. All trial patients had relapsed after autologous stem cell transplantation, with cohorts A, B and C differing in prior brentuximab vedotin exposure. The trial cohort included 50 or so patients with relapsed/refractory classical Hodgkin lymphoma, and each patient had a best overall response of complete response, partial response or progressive disease. Trial patients were treated with single-agent nivolumab in the multi-cohort phase II CheckMate 205 trial. Best overall response was determined by an independent review committee according to the 2007 International Working Group response criteria. PBMCs from the trial were collected at three points: immediately before nivolumab initiation (C1D1), and during therapy at cycle 2 day 1 and cycle 4 day 1. Peripheral blood was collected in 8 mL Vacutainer Cell Preparation Tubes, from which PBMCs were isolated by centrifugation and then cryopreserved.

Sample: peripheral blood mononuclear cells (PBMCs), taken before the second cycle of nivolumab. The receptor's source is a human donor with classical Hodgkin lymphoma. This receptor chain uses TRBV15 and TRBJ2-2, and perhaps TRBD2 as D gene, on 6 matching bases. The bases are TGTGCCACCAGCGTCCGCGGGAAGAACACCGGGGAGCTGTTTTTT. This sequence encodes CATSVRGKNTGELFF.